The clone carrying this T cell receptor (beta chain) occurred a few times. Antigen: not known. V was clipped by 3 bases and J by 2 bases, with 13 bases between them. CDR3 length: 15 residues. Germline V gives CDR1 MDHEN, CDR2 SYDVKM. The sample is drawn from a study of T cell clonotyping in hematopoietic cell transplantation. Repertoires were generated with immunoSEQ multiplex PCR, while TCRdb's copy carries only in-frame clones and drops some. Found here are about 4,800 clones, 15% to 20% of them singletons; the top ten hold 21%. General study points: Graft donor and pretransplant recipient Inverse Simpson Index values predicted broader posttransplant TCR diversity. At the given depth, recipient repertoires were over 95% de novo clonotypes. No sorting was done, leaving CD4 and CD8 contributions mixed.

Source: PBMCs, taken 180 days after allogeneic stem cell transplant. The chain joins TRBV28 to TRBJ1-2; D remains ambiguous. The receptor was derived from a young adult male patient who had an allogeneic stem cell transplant, so the T cells may come from the graft donor. Some clones in this sample may be carry-over from other donors' samples. CDR3 nucleotide sequence: TGTGCCAGCAGTTTGGGTCAAATAAGGAACTATGGCTACACCTTC. It encodes CASSLGQIRNYGYTF.